The 24 T cell receptor beta chains presented below share a single source sample, sequenced in a study of shared clonotypes between healthy human individuals. Only in-frame clones appear in the TCRdb table, and some are missing; sequencing was by immunoSEQ multiplex PCR. The data show some 2,500,000 clones, under 95% seen once. The source material was naive CD4+ T cells from PBMCs. This sample's subset: CD45RA+ positively selected. The receptors come from a man aged 18 to 30 in good health. Some clones in this sample may be carry-over from other donors' samples.

The chain links TRBV5-5 to TRBJ1-5, with no clear D. This CDR3 region has 15 residues. The V end was cut by 4 bases, the J end by 3 bases, with 14 bases between. From germline, CDR1 is SGHKS and CDR2 YYEKEE (reference sequence). The CDR3 coding sequence is TGTGCCAGCAGCCCGCCTCCGGGGATCAATCAGCCCCAGCATTTT. Translated: CASSPPPGINQPQHF.

CDR3 residues: CASTLAAGGSYEQYF. Here the CDR3 DNA reads TGTGCCAGCACCCTCGCGGCAGGGGGAAGCTACGAGCAGTACTTC. The chain carries TRBV7-9 and TRBJ2-5; 7 bases align to TRBD1. With the DNA end fitting TRBJ2-7 better, the J assignment may be wrong. Germline CDR1 is SEHNR and CDR2 is FQNEAQ (reference sequence). The CDR3 length is 15 residues.

This rearrangement joins TRBV27 to TRBJ1-5; 8 positions match TRBD1. CDR1 MNHEY and CDR2 SMNVEV come from the germline V gene (reference sequence). V dropped 1 base and J dropped 0; count of bases not matched to a gene: 5. CDR3 length equals 17 residues. In nucleotides, the CDR3 is TGTGCCAGCAGTTTATTGGCAGGGGGCACTAGCAATCAGCCCCAGCATTTT. Translation: CASSLLAGGTSNQPQHF.

This sequence joins TRBV5-6 and TRBJ2-7; D not certain. Between the trimmed V and J ends, which lost 4 bases and 1 base, there was a span of 12 bases. This CDR3 contains 14 residues. The germline CDR1 and CDR2 sequences are SGHDT and YYEEEE. In nucleotides, the CDR3 is TGTGCCAGCAGCCCGGAGAGGTTTTCCTACGAGCAGTACTTC. Its translation: CASSPERFSYEQYF.

This clone was picked up one time. This chain links TRBV4-1 with TRBJ2-5; 9 nucleotides line up with TRBD2. The V gene's germline CDR1 is MGHRA and CDR2 YSYEKL. V lost 4 bases, J lost 5 bases, and 11 bases stayed unmatched. The CDR3 extends over 16 amino acids. This chain's CDR3 is CASSPNPAGGVETQYF. CDR3 bases: TGCGCCAGCAGCCCGAATCCAGCGGGAGGAGTGGAGACCCAGTACTTC.

The chain has TRBV11-2 and TRBJ2-7; D is possibly TRBD2 (6 bases). V lost 5 bases, J lost 3 bases, and 17 bases lay in between. The CDR3 spans 15 residues. CDR1 SGHAT and CDR2 FQNNGV come from the germline V gene. Here the CDR3 DNA reads TGTGCCAGCAGCCGCGGGACTCCCGTCGGCTACGAGCAGTACTTC. Its translation is CASSRGTPVGYEQYF.

In its sample, this clone was seen once. This CDR3 is CASSTPGTGYPYNEQFF. The CDR3 DNA sequence: TGCGCCAGCAGCACACCTGGGACAGGGTACCCCTACAATGAGCAGTTCTTC. The chain combines TRBV5-1 with TRBJ2-1, with TRBD1 matching over 9 bases. V was pared by 4 bases and J by 2 bases, with 10 bases of the junction left unmatched. Germline lookup yields CDR1 SGHRS and CDR2 YFSETQ. The CDR3 is 17 amino acids.

This clone has only one observation. The chain links TRBV4-1 to TRBJ1-2; TRBD1 is a possible D gene (5 bases). Trimming pared 1 base from V and 2 bases from J, leaving 14 bases between. The germline gives CDR1 MGHRA, CDR2 YSYEKL. The CDR3 has 16 amino acids. The CDR3 is CASSQVGGEGNYGYTF. The CDR3 region has the DNA TGCGCCAGCAGCCAAGTGGGGGGTGAGGGGAACTATGGCTACACCTTC.

Worth noting for this clone: The sample carries other DNA sequences with the same CDR3. The chain links TRBV19 to TRBJ1-1; tentatively, D is TRBD1 (5 bases). Trimming shortened V by 6 bases and J by 3 bases, and 5 bases separated the two germline ends. CDR3 size: 11 residues. Per germline, CDR1 LNHDA and CDR2 SQIVND (reference sequence). CDR3 protein: CASRGDTEAFF. In DNA, the CDR3 is TGTGCCAGTAGGGGGGACACTGAAGCTTTCTTT.

The V and J genes are TRBV7-3 and TRBJ2-1, with 11 bases aligning to TRBD1. The J segment lost 4 bases and the V segment lost 5 bases, leaving 4 bases of the junction unmatched. The CDR3 totals 15 residues. Per the germline V gene, CDR1 is SGHTA and CDR2 is FQGTGA. This CDR3 is CASSRGTGGYNEQFF. The CDR3, as DNA: TGTGCCAGCAGCCGCGGGACAGGGGGGTACAATGAGCAGTTCTTC.

This clone was counted a single time. The V call is TRBV5-4, the J call TRBJ1-1; D uncertain. Deletions cut 4 bases from V and 3 bases from J, with 16 bases between. Germline assignment: CDR1 SGHNT and CDR2 YYREEE (reference sequence). The CDR3 runs to 15 residues. As DNA, the CDR3 is TGTGCCAGCAGCCCGGTGTTGAGGCTGGACACTGAAGCTTTCTTT. Amino acids: CASSPVLRLDTEAFF.

The chain joins TRBV27 to TRBJ2-1; D is uncertain. The germline CDR1 and CDR2 sequences are MNHEY and SMNVEV (reference sequence). The CDR3 totals 17 residues. Trimming left V 4 bases short and J 0 bases short, with 16 bases between. The CDR3 loop reads CASSSFPPGTSYNEQFF. DNA for the CDR3: TGTGCCAGCAGTTCTTTTCCCCCAGGTACCTCCTACAATGAGCAGTTCTTC.

CDR3 region: CASSQGPGGPYGYTF. CDR3 DNA: TGCGCCAGCAGCCAAGGGCCAGGGGGGCCCTATGGCTACACCTTC. The chain uses TRBV4-3 and TRBJ1-2; 7 bases are shared with TRBD1. This CDR3 region has 15 residues. The junction had 6 bases not matched to a gene; V was cut back by 1 base and J by 4 bases. Germline V gives CDR1 LGHNA, CDR2 YSLEER.

On this clone: The same CDR3 can be traced to other DNA sequences in this sample. This chain links TRBV18 with TRBJ1-1, with D perhaps matching TRBD1 (5 bases). The CDR3 runs 14 residues. Germline V gives CDR1 KGHSH, CDR2 LQKENI. The V gene lost 6 bases and the J gene lost 2 bases, with 13 bases spanning the gap. The CDR3 here is CASSPGGGNTEAFF. CDR3 coding DNA: TGTGCCAGCTCCCCAGGCGGGGGAAACACTGAAGCTTTCTTT.

A few counts support this clone. The chain combines TRBV29-1 with TRBJ1-1, with D perhaps matching TRBD1 (5 bases). The CDR3 is 12 residues long. Germline values: CDR1 SQVTM, CDR2 ANQGSEA. Trimming pared 7 bases from V and 1 base from J, leaving 10 bases between. The CDR3, as DNA: TGCAGCGCCGCAAGGGGGAACACTGAAGCTTTCTTT. As protein: CSAARGNTEAFF.

This rearrangement joins TRBV4-1 to TRBJ2-5; 7 bases align to TRBD2. Unmatched junction bases numbered 1, after V lost 0 bases and J lost 0 bases. This CDR3 spans 15 amino acids. In germline, CDR1 is MGHRA, CDR2 YSYEKL. This CDR3 reads CASSQDGGDQETQYF. The CDR3 nucleotides read TGCGCCAGCAGCCAAGATGGGGGGGACCAAGAGACCCAGTACTTC.

CDR3 DNA sequence: TGCGCCAGCAGCTATCTAGCGGGAGGCCCCGCGACTTACAATGAGCAGTTCTTC. Translating gives CASSYLAGGPATYNEQFF. The J gene is TRBJ2-1, the V gene TRBV5-1; 11 bases agree with TRBD2. Trimming removed 3 bases from V and 4 bases from J; junction bases left unmatched: 12. The CDR3 consists of 18 residues. Germline V gene data show CDR1 as SGHRS and CDR2 as YFSETQ.

The chain carries TRBV15 and TRBJ1-4, with 8 bases identical to TRBD1. The CDR3 has 16 amino acids. J was trimmed by 7 bases and V by 5 bases; bases with no gene match: 12. Germline V gene lookup returns CDR1 LNHNV and CDR2 YYDKDF (reference sequence). The chain's CDR3 is CATSPRARGPGEKLFF. CDR3 sequence (DNA): TGTGCCACCAGCCCGAGGGCCAGGGGGCCTGGTGAAAAACTGTTTTTT.

This clone occurred once. The rearrangement links TRBV29-1 to TRBJ2-5; D gene ambiguous. Germline CDR1 reads SQVTM; CDR2 reads ANQGSEA. The germline V and J ends were trimmed by 3 bases and 6 bases, with 11 bases remaining between them. The CDR3 has 12 amino acids. In DNA, the CDR3 is TGCAGCGTTGATTTCCAGGTCAAGACCCAGTACTTC. Its protein product is CSVDFQVKTQYF.

This chain joins TRBV5-1 and TRBJ2-7, with TRBD2 matching over 12 bases. From germline, CDR1 is SGHRS and CDR2 YFSETQ. This CDR3 contains 16 residues. The trim removed 0 bases at V and 6 bases at J, leaving 7 bases unmatched. CDR3 sequence reads: CASSLGLAGGPAEQYF. The CDR3 DNA reads TGCGCCAGCAGCTTGGGTCTAGCGGGAGGGCCCGCCGAGCAGTACTTC.

This clone turned up a few times. V is TRBV5-1 and J is TRBJ1-1; D ambiguous. Trimming pared 2 bases from V and 4 bases from J, leaving 15 bases between. The CDR3 is made up of 15 amino acids. CDR1 SGHRS and CDR2 YFSETQ come from the germline V gene. CDR3 DNA: TGCGCCAGCAGCTTAGCCAGCCGGATGGGCACTGAAGCTTTCTTT. Translating it yields CASSLASRMGTEAFF.

The gene calls are TRBV6-6 and TRBJ1-1, with D unresolved. CDR1 and CDR2 from the germline V gene are MNHNY and SVGAGI (reference sequence). There are 14 residues in the CDR3. Deletions cut 3 bases from V and 1 base from J, with 9 bases between. The CDR3 reads CASSYSRQNTEAFF. In DNA, the CDR3 is TGTGCCAGCAGTTATTCGAGGCAGAACACTGAAGCTTTCTTT.

The rearrangement uses TRBV5-4 and TRBJ1-6, with TRBD1 matching over 8 bases. Looked up from germline, CDR1 is SGHNT and CDR2 is YYREEE (reference sequence). The V segment lost 0 bases and the J segment 7 bases; nucleotides outside the gene matches: 6. The CDR3 runs 16 residues. For the CDR3, the DNA is TGTGCCAGCAGCTTGGGGCAGGGGGCGCGGAATTCACCCCTCCACTTT. This codes for CASSLGQGARNSPLHF. Variable domain in full (rest from reference TRBV5-4 and TRBJ1-6): ETGVTQSPTHLIKTRGQQVTLRCSSQSGHNTVSWYQQALGQGPQFIFQYYREEENGRGNFPPRFSGLQFPNYSSELNVNALELDDSALYLCASSLGQGARNSPLHFGNGTRLTVT.

In DNA, the CDR3 is TGTGCCAGCAGTTACTCGGCTAGGGGAAACACCGGGGAGCTGTTTTTT. Amino acids: CASSYSARGNTGELFF. The chain joins TRBV6-5 to TRBJ2-2; a possible D gene is TRBD1 (5 bases). This CDR3 region has 16 residues. CDR1 is MNHEY and CDR2 is SVGAGI in the germline V gene. V was clipped by 0 bases and J by 2 bases, with 10 bases between them.